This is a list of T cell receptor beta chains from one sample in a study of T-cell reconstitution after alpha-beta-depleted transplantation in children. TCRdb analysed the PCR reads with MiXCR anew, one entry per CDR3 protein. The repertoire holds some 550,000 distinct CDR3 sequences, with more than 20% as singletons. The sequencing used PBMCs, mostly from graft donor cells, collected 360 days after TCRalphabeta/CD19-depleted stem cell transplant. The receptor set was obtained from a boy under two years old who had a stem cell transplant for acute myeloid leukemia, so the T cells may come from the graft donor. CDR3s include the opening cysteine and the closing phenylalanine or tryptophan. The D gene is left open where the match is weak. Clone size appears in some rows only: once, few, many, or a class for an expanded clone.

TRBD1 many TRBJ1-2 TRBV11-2 TGTGCCAGCAGCTTAAATCCAGGGGGCGGAGGCTACACCTTC CASSLNPGGGGYTF
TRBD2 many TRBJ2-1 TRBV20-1 TGCAGTGCTAGAGGGAGCGGGGGTTCGTACAATGAGCAGTTCTTC CSARGSGGSYNEQFF
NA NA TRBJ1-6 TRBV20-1 TGCAGTGCTAGTCTCCCAAGCTCCTATAATTCACCCCTCCACTTT CSASLPSSYNSPLHF
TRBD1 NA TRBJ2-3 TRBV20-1 TGCAGTGCTAGACCCGACCGGGACAGGGGGTTTCGGGATACGCAGTATTTT CSARPDRDRGFRDTQYF
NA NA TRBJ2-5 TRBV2 TGTGCCAGCAGTGATAGAGGGAAGGGGACCCAGTACTTC CASSDRGKGTQYF
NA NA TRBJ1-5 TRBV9 TGTGCCAGCAGCGCCGGGACGAGAAATCAGCCCCAGCATTTT CASSAGTRNQPQHF
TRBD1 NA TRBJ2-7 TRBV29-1 TGCAGCGTTGCACAGGGGCCCTACGAGCAGTACTTC CSVAQGPYEQYF
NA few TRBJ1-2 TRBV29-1 TGCAGCGTTGAAGTCGGGGGCTGGGACTATGGCTACACCTTC CSVEVGGWDYGYTF
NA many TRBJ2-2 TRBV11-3 TGTGCCAGCAGCTTGTCCCTGGGGCCCACATCGTTGCCCACCGGGGAGCTGTTTTTT CASSLSLGPTSLPTGELFF
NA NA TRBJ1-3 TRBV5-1 TGCGCCAGCAGCCCCTTGACTGCGGCAGGGAACACCATATATTTT CASSPLTAAGNTIYF
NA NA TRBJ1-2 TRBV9 TGTGCCAGCATCCTCCGGGATTTTAACTATGGCTACACCTTC CASILRDFNYGYTF
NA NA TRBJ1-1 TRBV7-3 TGTGCCAGCAGCTTGGGGCCACGAACGCTGAACACTGAAGCTTTCTTT CASSLGPRTLNTEAFF